Listed here are 12 T cell receptor beta chains from one sample, sequenced in a study of blood T cell repertoires in COVID-19. Profiling relied on immunoSEQ multiplex PCR, and the TCRdb table lists in-frame clones only, not all of them. The data show hundreds of thousands of clones, about nine tenths seen once. Material for sequencing was peripheral blood. The receptors come from a woman aged 25 to 39 with active or convalescent COVID-19.

About this clone: The junction differs from germline at one of its ends, possibly a read error. The chain links TRBV18 to TRBJ2-7; D gene uncertain. This CDR3 is 11 amino acids long. The germline V gene has CDR1 KGHSH and CDR2 LQKENI. The CDR3 sequence is CASSPRNEQYF. The CDR3 DNA reads TGTGCCAGCTCCCCACGTAACGAGCAGTACTTC. Based on the CDR3 plus reference TRBV18 and TRBJ2-7, the full variable domain is NAGVMQNPRHLVRRRGQEARLRCSPMKGHSHVYWYRQLPEEGLKFMVYLQKENIIDESGMPKERFSAEFPKEGPSILRIQQVVRGDSAAYFCASSPRNEQYFGPGTRLTVT.

This sequence joins TRBV5-1 and TRBJ2-1; D not resolved. Germline lookup yields CDR1 SGHRS and CDR2 YFSETQ. CDR3 length equals 14 residues. The germline V and J ends were trimmed by 1 base and 8 bases, with 13 bases remaining between them. CDR3: CASSLLLSEDEQFF. DNA of the CDR3: TGCGCCAGCAGCTTGTTACTGTCTGAGGATGAGCAGTTCTTC.

This chain connects TRBV6-5 to TRBJ1-1, with 8 bases matching TRBD1. V was pared by 6 bases and J by 5 bases, with 5 bases of the junction left unmatched. This CDR3 spans 13 amino acids. CDR1 MNHEY and CDR2 SVGAGI come from the germline V gene. Written as DNA, the CDR3 is TGTGCCAGCAGGAACAGGGGGAGTACTGAAGCTTTCTTT. Protein sequence: CASRNRGSTEAFF.

The genes are TRBV20-1 and TRBJ2-1; 8 bases match TRBD2. V shed 6 bases, J shed 10 bases, and the junction held 5 bases outside the gene matches. This CDR3 comprises 11 residues. The germline V gene encodes CDR1 DFQATT and CDR2 SNEGSKA (reference sequence). The CDR3 coding sequence is TGCAGTGCGGGGCGACTAGCGGAGCAGTTCTTC. Translated, it gives CSAGRLAEQFF.

The chain combines TRBV3-1 (or the pseudogene TRBV3-2) with TRBJ2-5; D is perhaps TRBD2 (5 bases). Between the trimmed V and J ends, which lost 4 bases and 2 bases, there was a span of 17 bases. Germline CDR1 is LGHDT and CDR2 is YNNKEL (reference sequence). The CDR3 is 16 residues long. CDR3 protein: CASSRRPSGLQETQYF. The CDR3 coding sequence is TGTGCCAGCAGCCGACGACCGAGCGGTCTTCAAGAGACCCAGTACTTC.

The V and J genes are TRBV19 and TRBJ2-3, with TRBD2 identical over 9 bases. Germline CDR1 is LNHDA and CDR2 is SQIVND (reference sequence). The length of the CDR3 is 16 residues. Germline trimming cut 11 bases from V and 2 bases from J; bases unmatched to any gene: 14. The CDR3 sequence: CASQRGTSRYTDTQYF. In nucleotides, the CDR3 is TGTGCCTCCCAACGGGGGACTAGCCGATACACAGATACGCAGTATTTT.

The chain carries TRBV7-9 and TRBJ2-3; 7 positions match TRBD2. This CDR3 comprises 15 residues. With 4 bases clipped from V and 3 bases from J, the junction kept 7 bases outside the gene matches. CDR1 is SEHNR, CDR2 FQNEAQ, per germline (reference sequence). The CDR3 sequence: CASSSSGGRTDTQYF. CDR3 coding DNA: TGTGCCAGCAGCTCCTCCGGGGGGAGGACAGATACGCAGTATTTT.

This clone was seen only a few times. This sequence joins TRBV5-1 and TRBJ1-4; weak D call: TRBD1 (5 bases). The germline V gene encodes CDR1 SGHRS and CDR2 YFSETQ. Between the trimmed V and J ends, which lost 1 base and 3 bases, there was a span of 16 bases. The CDR3 runs 17 residues. CDR3 protein: CASSLRGGGYANEKLFF. Written as DNA, the CDR3 is TGCGCCAGCAGCTTGCGAGGCGGGGGATACGCTAATGAAAAACTGTTTTTT.

The V gene is TRBV6-1, the J gene TRBJ2-3; TRBD2 is a possible D gene (5 bases). The CDR3 is 15 amino acids. Germline loops: CDR1 MNHNS, CDR2 SASEGT. V lost 1 base, J lost 7 bases, and 15 bases lay in between. CDR3: CASSEGLARSHTQYF. CDR3 sequence (DNA): TGTGCCAGCAGTGAAGGGTTAGCGCGGAGCCATACGCAGTATTTT.

The J gene is TRBJ1-3, the V gene TRBV29-1, with TRBD1 as a possible D gene (6 bases). CDR3 length: 13 residues. The V gene lost 7 bases and the J gene lost 1 base, with 11 bases spanning the gap. CDR1 is SQVTM and CDR2 is ANQGSEA in the germline V gene. The CDR3 is CSASDRSGNTIYF. The CDR3 DNA sequence: TGCAGCGCATCGGACAGATCTGGAAACACCATATATTTT.

This sequence joins TRBV4-1 and TRBJ1-5; 7 nucleotides align to TRBD1. The length of the CDR3 is 15 residues. Per germline, CDR1 MGHRA and CDR2 YSYEKL. Unmatched junction bases numbered 7, after V lost 5 bases and J lost 3 bases. The CDR3, as DNA: TGCGCCAGCAGCTACAATGGACAGGTCAATCAGCCCCAGCATTTT. Residues: CASSYNGQVNQPQHF.

In this sample, this clone turned up a few times. The chain employs TRBV10-2 and TRBJ1-1; D is possibly TRBD1 (5 bases). Deletions cut 6 bases from V and 3 bases from J, with 14 bases between. The germline CDR1 and CDR2 sequences are WSHSY and SAAADI. The CDR3 loop spans 14 amino acids. The CDR3 DNA reads TGCGCCAGCAGCCCCAGGGATAGGGACACTGAAGCTTTCTTT. Translated, it gives CASSPRDRDTEAFF.